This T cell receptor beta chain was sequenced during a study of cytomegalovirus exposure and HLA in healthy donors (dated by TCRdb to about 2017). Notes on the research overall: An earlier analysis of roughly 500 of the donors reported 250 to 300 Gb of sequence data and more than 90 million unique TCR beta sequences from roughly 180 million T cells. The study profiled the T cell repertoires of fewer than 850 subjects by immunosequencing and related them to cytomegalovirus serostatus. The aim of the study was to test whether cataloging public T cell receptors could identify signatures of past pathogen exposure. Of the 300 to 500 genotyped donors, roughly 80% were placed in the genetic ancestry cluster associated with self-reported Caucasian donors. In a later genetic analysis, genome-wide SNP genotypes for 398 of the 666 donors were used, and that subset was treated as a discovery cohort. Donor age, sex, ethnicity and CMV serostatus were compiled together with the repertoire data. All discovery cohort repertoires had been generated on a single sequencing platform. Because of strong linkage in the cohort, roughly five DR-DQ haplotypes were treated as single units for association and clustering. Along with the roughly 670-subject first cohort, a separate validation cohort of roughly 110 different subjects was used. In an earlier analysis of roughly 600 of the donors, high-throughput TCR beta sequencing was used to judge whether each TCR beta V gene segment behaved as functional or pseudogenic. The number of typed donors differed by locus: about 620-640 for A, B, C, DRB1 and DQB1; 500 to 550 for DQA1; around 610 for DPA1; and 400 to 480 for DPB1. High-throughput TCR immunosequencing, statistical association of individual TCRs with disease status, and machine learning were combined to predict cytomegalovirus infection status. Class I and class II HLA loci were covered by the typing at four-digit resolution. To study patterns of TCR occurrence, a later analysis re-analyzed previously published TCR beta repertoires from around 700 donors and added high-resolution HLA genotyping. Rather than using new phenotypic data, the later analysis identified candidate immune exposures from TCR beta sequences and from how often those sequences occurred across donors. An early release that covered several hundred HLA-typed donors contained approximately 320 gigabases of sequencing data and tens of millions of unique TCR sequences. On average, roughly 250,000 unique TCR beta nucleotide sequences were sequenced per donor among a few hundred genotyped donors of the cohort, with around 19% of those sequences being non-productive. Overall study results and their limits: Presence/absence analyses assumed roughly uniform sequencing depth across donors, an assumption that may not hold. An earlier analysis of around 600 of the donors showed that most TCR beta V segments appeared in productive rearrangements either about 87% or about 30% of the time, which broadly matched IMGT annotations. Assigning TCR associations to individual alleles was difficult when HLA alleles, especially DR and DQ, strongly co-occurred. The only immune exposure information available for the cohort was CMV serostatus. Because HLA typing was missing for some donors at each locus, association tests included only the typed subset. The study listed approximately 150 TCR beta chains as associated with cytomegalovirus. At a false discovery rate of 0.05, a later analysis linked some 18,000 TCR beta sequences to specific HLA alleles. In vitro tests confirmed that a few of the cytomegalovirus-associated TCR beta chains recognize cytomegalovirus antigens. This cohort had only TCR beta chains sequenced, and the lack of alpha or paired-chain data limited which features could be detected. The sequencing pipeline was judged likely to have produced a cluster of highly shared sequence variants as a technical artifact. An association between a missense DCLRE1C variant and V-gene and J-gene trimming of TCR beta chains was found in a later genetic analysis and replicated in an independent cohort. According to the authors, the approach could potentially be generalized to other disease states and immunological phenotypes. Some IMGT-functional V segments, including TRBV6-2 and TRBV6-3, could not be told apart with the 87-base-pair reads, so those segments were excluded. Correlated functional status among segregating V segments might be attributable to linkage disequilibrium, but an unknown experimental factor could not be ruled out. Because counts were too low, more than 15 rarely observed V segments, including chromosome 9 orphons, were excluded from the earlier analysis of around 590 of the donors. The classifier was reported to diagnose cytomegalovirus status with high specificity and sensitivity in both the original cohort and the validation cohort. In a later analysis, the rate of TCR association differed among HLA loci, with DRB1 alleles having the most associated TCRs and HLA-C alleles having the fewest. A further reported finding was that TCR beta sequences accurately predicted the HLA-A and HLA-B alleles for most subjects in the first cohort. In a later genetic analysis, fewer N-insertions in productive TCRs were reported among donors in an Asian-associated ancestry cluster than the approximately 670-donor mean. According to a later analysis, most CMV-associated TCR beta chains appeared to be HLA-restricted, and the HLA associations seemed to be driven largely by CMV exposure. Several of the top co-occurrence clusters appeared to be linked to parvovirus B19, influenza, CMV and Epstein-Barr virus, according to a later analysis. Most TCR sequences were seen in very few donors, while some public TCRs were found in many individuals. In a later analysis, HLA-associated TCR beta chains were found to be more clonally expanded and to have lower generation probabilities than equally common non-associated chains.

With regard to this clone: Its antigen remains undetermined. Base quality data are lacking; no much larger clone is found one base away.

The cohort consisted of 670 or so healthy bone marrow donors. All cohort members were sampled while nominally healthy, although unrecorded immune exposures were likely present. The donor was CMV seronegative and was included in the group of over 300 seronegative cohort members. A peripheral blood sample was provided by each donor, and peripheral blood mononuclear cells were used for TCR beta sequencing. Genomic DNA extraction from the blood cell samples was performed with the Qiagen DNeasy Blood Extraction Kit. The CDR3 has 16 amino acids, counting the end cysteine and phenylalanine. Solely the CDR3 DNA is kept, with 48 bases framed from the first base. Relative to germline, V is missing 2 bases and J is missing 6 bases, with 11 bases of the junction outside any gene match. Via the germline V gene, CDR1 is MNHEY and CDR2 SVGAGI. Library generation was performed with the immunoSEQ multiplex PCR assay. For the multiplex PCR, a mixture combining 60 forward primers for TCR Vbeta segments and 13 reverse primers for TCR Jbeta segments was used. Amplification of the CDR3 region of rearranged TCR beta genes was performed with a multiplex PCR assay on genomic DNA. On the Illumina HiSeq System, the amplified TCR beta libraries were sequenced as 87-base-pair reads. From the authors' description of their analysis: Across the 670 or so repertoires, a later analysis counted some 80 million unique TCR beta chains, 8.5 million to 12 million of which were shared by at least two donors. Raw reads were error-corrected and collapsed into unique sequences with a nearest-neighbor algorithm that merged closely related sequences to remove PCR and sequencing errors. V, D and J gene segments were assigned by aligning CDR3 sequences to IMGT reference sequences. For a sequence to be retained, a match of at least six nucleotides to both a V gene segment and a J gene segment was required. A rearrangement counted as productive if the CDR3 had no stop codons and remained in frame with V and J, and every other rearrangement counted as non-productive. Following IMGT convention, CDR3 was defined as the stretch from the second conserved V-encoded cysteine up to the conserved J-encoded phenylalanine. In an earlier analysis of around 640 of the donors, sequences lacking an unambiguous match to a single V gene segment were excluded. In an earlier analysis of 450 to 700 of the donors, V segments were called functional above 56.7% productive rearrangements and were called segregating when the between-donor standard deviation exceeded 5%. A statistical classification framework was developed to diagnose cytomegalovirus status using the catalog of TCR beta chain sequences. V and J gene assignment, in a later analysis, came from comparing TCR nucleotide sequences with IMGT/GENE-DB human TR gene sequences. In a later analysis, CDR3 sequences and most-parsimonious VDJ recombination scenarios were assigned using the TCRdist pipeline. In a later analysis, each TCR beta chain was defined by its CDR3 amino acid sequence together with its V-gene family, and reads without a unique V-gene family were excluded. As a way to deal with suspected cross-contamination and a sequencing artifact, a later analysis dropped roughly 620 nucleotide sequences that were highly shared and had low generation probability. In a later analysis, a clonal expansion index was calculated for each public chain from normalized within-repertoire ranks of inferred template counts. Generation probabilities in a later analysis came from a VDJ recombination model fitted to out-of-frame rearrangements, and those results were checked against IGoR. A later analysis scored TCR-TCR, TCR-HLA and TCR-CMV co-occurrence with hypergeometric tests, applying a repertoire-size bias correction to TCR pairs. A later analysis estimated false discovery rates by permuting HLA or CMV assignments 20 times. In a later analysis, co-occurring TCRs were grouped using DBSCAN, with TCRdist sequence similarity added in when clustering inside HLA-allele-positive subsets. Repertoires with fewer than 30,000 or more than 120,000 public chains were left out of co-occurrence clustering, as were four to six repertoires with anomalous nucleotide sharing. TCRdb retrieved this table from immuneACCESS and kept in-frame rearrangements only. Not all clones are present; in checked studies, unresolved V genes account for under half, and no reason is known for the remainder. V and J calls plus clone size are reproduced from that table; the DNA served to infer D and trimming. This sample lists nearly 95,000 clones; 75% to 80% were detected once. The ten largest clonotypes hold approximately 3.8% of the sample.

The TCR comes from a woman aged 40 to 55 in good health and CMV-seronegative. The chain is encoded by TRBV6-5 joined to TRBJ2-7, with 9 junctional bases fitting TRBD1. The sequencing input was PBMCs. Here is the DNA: TGTGCCAGCAGTTACGTCCATGGACAGGGGTTGGGCGAGCAGTACTTC. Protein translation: CASSYVHGQGLGEQYF.